This T cell receptor beta chain was observed in a study of vaccination effects on CD4 cells after COVID-19. Using immunoSEQ multiplex PCR, the repertoire was profiled, and TCRdb retains in-frame clones only, with some absent. The sample comprises 66,000 or so clones, 74% of which are singletons, and roughly 2% rests with the top ten. Once cultured for roughly ten days, the cells underwent separation to obtain CD4+ T cells. BNT162b2 vaccine or mRNA-1273 vaccine was given to participants in two doses. The table lists this clone with a few counts. Its target is unknown. Trimming left V 6 bases short and J 6 bases short, with 20 bases between. Per the germline V gene, CDR1 is KGHSH and CDR2 is LQKENI. The CDR3 sequence is 15 residues long.

This TCR was sampled from a human donor who received a COVID-19 vaccine. Sequenced here: CD4+ T cells from PBMCs cultured without peptide, sampled after COVID-19 vaccination. This rearrangement joins TRBV18 to TRBJ1-1, with D possibly being TRBD1 (5 bases). CDR3 nucleotide sequence: TGTGCCAGCTCCCTGGAGGGACTTGCTTCGGCTGAAGCTTTCTTT. It is translated as CASSLEGLASAEAFF.